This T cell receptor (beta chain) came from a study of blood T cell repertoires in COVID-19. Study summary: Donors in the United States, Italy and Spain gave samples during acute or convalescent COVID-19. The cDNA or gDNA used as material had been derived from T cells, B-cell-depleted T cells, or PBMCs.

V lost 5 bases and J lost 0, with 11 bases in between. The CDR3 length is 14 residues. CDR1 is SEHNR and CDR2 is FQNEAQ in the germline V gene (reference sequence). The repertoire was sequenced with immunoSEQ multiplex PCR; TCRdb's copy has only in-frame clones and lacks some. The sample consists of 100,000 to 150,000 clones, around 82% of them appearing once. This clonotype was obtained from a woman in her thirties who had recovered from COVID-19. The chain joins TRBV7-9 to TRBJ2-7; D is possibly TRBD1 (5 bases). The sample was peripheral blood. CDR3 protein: CASSQDRTSYEQYF. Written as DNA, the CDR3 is TGTGCCAGCAGCCAAGACAGAACCTCCTACGAGCAGTACTTC.